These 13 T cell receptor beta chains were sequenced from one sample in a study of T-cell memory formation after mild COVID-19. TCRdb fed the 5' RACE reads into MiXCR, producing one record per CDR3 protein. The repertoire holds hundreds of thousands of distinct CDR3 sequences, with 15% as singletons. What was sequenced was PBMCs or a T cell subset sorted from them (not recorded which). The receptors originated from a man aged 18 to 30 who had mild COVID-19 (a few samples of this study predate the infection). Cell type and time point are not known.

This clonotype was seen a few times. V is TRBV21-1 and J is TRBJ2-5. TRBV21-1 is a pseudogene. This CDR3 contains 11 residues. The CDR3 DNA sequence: TGTGCCAGCAGCAAAGCACCGTCCCAGTACTTC. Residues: CASSKAPSQYF.

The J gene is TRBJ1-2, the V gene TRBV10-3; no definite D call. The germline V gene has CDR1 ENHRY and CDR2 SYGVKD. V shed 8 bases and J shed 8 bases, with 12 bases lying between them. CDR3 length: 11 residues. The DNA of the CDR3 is TGTGCCATCGTAGGGCCATTGGGCTACACCTTC. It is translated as CAIVGPLGYTF.

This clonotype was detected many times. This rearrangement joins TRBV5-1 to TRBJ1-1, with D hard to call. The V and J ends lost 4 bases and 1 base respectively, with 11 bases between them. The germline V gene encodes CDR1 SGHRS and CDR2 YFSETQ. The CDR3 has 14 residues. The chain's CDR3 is CASSLDAGNTEAFF. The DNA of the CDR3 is TGCGCCAGCAGCCTGGACGCTGGGAACACTGAAGCTTTCTTT.

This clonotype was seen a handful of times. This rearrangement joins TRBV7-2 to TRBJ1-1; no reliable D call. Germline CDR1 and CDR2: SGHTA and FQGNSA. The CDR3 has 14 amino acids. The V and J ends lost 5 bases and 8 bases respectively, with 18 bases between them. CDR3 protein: CASSPTGPGTEAFF. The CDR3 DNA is TGTGCCAGCAGCCCCACCGGCCCGGGAACCGAAGCTTTCTTT.

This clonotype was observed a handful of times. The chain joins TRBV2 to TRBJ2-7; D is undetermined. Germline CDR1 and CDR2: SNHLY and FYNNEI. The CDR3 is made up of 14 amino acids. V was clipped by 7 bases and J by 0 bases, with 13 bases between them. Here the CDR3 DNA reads TGTGCCAGCAAACGCGGAACCAACTCCTACGAGCAGTACTTC. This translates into CASKRGTNSYEQYF. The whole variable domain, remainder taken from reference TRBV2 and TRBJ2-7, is EPEVTQTPSHQVTQMGQEVILRCVPISNHLYFYWYRQILGQKVEFLVSFYNNEISEKSEIFDDQFSVERPDGSNFTLKIRSTKLEDSAMYFCASKRGTNSYEQYFGPGTRLTVT.

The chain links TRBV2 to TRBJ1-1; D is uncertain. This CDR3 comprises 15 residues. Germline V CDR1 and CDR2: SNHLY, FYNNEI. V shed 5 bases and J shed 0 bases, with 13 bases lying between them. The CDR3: CASSRAVQMNTEAFF. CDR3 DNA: TGTGCCAGCAGTCGAGCCGTACAAATGAACACTGAAGCTTTCTTT.

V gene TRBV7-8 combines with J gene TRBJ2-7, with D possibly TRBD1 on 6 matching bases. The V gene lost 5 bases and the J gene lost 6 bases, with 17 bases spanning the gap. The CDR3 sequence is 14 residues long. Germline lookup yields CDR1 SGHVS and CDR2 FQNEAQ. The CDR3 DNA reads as TGTGCCAGCAGCCCCCTCCGGGACACGATCGAGCAGTACTTC. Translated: CASSPLRDTIEQYF.

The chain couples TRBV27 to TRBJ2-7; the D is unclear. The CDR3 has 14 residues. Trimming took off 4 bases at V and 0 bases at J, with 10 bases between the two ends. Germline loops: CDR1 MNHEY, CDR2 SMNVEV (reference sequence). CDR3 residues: CASSSALRSYEQYF. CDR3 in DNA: TGTGCCAGCAGTTCTGCACTCCGCTCCTACGAGCAGTACTTC.

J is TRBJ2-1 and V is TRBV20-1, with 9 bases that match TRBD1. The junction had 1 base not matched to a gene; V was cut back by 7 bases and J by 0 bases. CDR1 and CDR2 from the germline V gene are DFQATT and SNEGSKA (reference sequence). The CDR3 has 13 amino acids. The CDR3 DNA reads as TGCAGTGGGGGACAGGGCTCCTACAATGAGCAGTTCTTC. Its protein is CSGGQGSYNEQFF.

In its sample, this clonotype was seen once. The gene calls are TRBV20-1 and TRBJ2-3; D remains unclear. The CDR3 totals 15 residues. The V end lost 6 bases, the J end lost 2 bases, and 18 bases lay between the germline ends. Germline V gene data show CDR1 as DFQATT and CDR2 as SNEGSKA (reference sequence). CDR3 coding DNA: TGCAGTGCCATAGAGAGTCGTCGAACCACAGATACGCAGTATTTT. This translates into CSAIESRRTTDTQYF.

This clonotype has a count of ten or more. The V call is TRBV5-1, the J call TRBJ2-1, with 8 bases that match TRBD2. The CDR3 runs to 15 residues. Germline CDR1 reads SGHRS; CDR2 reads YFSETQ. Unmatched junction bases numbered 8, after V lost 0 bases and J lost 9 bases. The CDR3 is CASSLEAAGVGEQFF. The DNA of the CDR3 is TGCGCCAGCAGCTTGGAAGCAGCGGGGGTGGGTGAGCAGTTCTTC.

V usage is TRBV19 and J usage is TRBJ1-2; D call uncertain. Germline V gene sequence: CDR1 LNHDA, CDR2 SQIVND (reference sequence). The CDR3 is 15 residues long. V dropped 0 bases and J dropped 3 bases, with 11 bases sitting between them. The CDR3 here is CASSIDFDGDYGYTF. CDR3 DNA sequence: TGTGCCAGTAGTATAGATTTCGACGGGGACTATGGCTACACCTTC.

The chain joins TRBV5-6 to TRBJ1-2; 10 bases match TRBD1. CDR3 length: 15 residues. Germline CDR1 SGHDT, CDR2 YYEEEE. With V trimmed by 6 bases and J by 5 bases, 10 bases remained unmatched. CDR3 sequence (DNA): TGTGCCAGCACCCCCGCCGGGGACAGGGGATATGGCTACACCTTC. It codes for CASTPAGDRGYGYTF.